The 19 T cell receptor beta chains reported below all come from one sample, sequenced in a study of STAT3 mutations in large granular lymphocyte leukemia. Study-level findings and limits: At least one immunodominant TCR beta clonotype appeared in every T-cell large granular lymphocyte leukemia patient.

These receptors lack a known antigen. Method: immunoSEQ multiplex PCR; TCRdb's copy keeps in-frame clones and lacks some. This table has over 10,000 clones, approximately 81% appearing once. The sequenced material came from peripheral blood mononuclear cells. The receptors derive from a man in his sixties with T-cell large granular lymphocyte leukemia. Some clones in this sample may be carry-over from other donors' samples.

The J gene is TRBJ1-2, the V gene TRBV7-8; D remains ambiguous. CDR1 is SGHVS, CDR2 FQNEAQ, per germline. Trimming took off 0 bases at V and 8 bases at J, with 10 bases between the two ends. The CDR3 length is 13 residues. This CDR3 is CASSLAGLLGYTF. The CDR3 DNA follows: TGTGCCAGCAGCTTAGCGGGATTGCTCGGCTACACCTTC.

V is TRBV6-5 and J is TRBJ1-2; 8 bases fit TRBD1. V lost 6 bases to trimming and J lost 8 bases; unmatched junction nucleotides: 14. The length of the CDR3 is 15 residues. CDR1 is MNHEY, CDR2 SVGAGI, per germline. CDR3 residues: CASRRTSDRVYGYTF. DNA of the CDR3: TGTGCCAGCAGACGTACCTCGGACAGGGTCTACGGCTACACCTTC.

The chain has TRBV7-8 and TRBJ2-5; D unresolved. The length of the CDR3 is 13 residues. Germline V gives CDR1 SGHVS, CDR2 FQNEAQ. V lost 6 bases and J lost 4, with 12 bases in between. CDR3 amino acids: CASRPGWGETQYF. CDR3 nucleotides: TGTGCCAGCAGACCTGGTTGGGGAGAGACCCAGTACTTC.

A single count supports this clone. A read error may produce the germline difference seen at one junction end. The V call is TRBV14, the J call TRBJ2-7, with D perhaps matching TRBD1 (6 bases). CDR1 is SGHDN, CDR2 FVKESK, per germline. CDR3 length: 13 amino acids. The CDR3: CASSQLRTGRRDF. The CDR3 DNA is TGTGCCAGCAGCCAACTTAGAACAGGGCGACGGGACTTC.

V and J are TRBV2 and TRBJ2-7, with D possibly matching TRBD1 (6 bases). CDR3 length: 11 amino acids. Germline CDR1 SNHLY, CDR2 FYNNEI. Trimming removed 3 bases from V and 7 bases from J, with 7 bases in between. CDR3 coding DNA: TGTGCCAGCAGTGACCAGGGGGAGCAGTACTTC. Its protein is CASSDQGEQYF.

The genes are TRBV19 and TRBJ1-5, with D unclear. The V end was cut by 7 bases, the J end by 1 base, with 17 bases between. The CDR3 extends over 16 amino acids. Germline-derived CDR1 and CDR2 are LNHDA and SQIVND (reference sequence). CDR3 in DNA: TGTGCCAGTACCCTACGGTGGGGAAAAAGCAATCAGCCCCAGCATTTT. As protein: CASTLRWGKSNQPQHF. Based on the CDR3 plus reference TRBV19 and TRBJ1-5, the full variable domain is DGGITQSPKYLFRKEGQNVTLSCEQNLNHDAMYWYRQDPGQGLRLIYYSQIVNDFQKGDIAEGYSVSREKKESFPLTVTSAQKNPTAFYLCASTLRWGKSNQPQHFGDGTRLSIL.

The V call is TRBV30, the J call TRBJ2-1; 7 bases fit TRBD2. Germline CDR1 and CDR2: GTSNPN and SVGIG (reference sequence). The CDR3 consists of 13 residues. The trim removed 8 bases at V and 7 bases at J, leaving 11 bases unmatched. The CDR3 loop is CAGGSLVENEQFF. CDR3 in DNA: TGTGCCGGCGGGAGTCTGGTGGAAAATGAGCAGTTCTTC.

This chain connects TRBV4-1 to TRBJ2-7, with TRBD1 matching over 11 bases. V was clipped by 3 bases and J by 4 bases; unmatched bases: 5. The length of the CDR3 is 15 residues. The V gene's germline CDR1 is MGHRA and CDR2 YSYEKL. Here the CDR3 DNA reads TGCGCCAGCAGCCATATGGACAGGGGGCTATACGAGCAGTACTTC. Translated, it gives CASSHMDRGLYEQYF.

The rearrangement uses TRBV2 and TRBJ2-6; TRBD1 is a possible D gene (6 bases). The CDR3 is 14 residues long. Looked up from germline, CDR1 is SNHLY and CDR2 is FYNNEI. V lost 6 bases to trimming and J lost 1 base, with 7 bases between them. CDR3 sequence: CASSDRSGANVLTF. The CDR3 DNA sequence: TGTGCCAGCAGCGACAGGTCTGGGGCCAACGTCCTGACTTTC.

V gene TRBV5-4 combines with J gene TRBJ1-2; no definite D call. CDR3 length: 13 amino acids. Looked up from germline, CDR1 is SGHNT and CDR2 is YYREEE (reference sequence). Deletions cut 1 base from V and 8 bases from J, with 12 bases between. The CDR3 region has the DNA TGTGCCAGCAGCTTGACGCGTTTGATCGGCTACACCTTC. It yields the protein CASSLTRLIGYTF.

CDR3 sequence reads: CALSGGRNEQFF. The DNA of the CDR3 is TGTGCCCTTAGCGGGGGACGAAATGAGCAGTTCTTC. The V and J genes are TRBV30 and TRBJ2-1, with TRBD2 identical over 9 bases. The germline gives CDR1 GTSNPN, CDR2 SVGIG (reference sequence). V lost 8 bases to trimming and J lost 7 bases; unmatched junction nucleotides: 6. CDR3 length: 12 residues.

The chain recombines TRBV7-2 with TRBJ2-7; TRBD2 agrees at 7 bases. CDR3 length equals 14 residues. Germline V gives CDR1 SGHTA, CDR2 FQGNSA. The junction had 7 bases not matched to a gene; V was cut back by 5 bases and J by 3 bases. The CDR3, as DNA: TGTGCCAGCAGCCGTTTGACTAGCCTCTACGAGCAGTACTTC. Translated: CASSRLTSLYEQYF.

This chain connects TRBV5-1 to TRBJ2-5; unclear D gene. This CDR3 contains 14 residues. The germline V and J ends were trimmed by 0 bases and 4 bases, with 10 bases remaining between them. CDR1 is SGHRS, CDR2 YFSETQ, per germline. The CDR3 spells CASSLGQIGETQYF. The DNA for the CDR3 is TGCGCCAGCAGCTTGGGACAAATCGGAGAGACCCAGTACTTC.

The genes are TRBV6-6 and TRBJ2-3; D ambiguous. Germline V lookup: CDR1 MNHNY, CDR2 SVGAGI (reference sequence). Trimming left V 0 bases short and J 0 bases short, with 4 bases between. The CDR3 has 14 residues. The CDR3 region has the DNA TGTGCCAGCAGTTACTCTATCAGCACAGATACGCAGTATTTT. Amino acids: CASSYSISTDTQYF.

The rearrangement links TRBV25-1 to TRBJ1-2; D is perhaps TRBD1 (6 bases). CDR3 length: 12 amino acids. The V end was cut by 8 bases, the J end by 5 bases, with 12 bases between. Germline V CDR1 and CDR2: MGHDK, SYGVNS. The CDR3 loop reads CASSQGAYGYTF. CDR3 sequence (DNA): TGTGCCAGCTCACAGGGAGCATATGGCTACACCTTC.

The chain recombines TRBV2 with TRBJ1-4, with 10 bases aligning to TRBD1. The CDR3 length is 14 residues. Trimming at V came to 5 bases and at J to 7 bases, leaving 4 bases not matched to a gene. Germline CDR1 and CDR2: SNHLY and FYNNEI. DNA for the CDR3: TGTGCCAGCAGTTCTGACAGGGGGCTTGAAAAACTGTTTTTT. This translates into CASSSDRGLEKLFF.

The chain uses TRBV6-6 and TRBJ1-2; 9 bases fit TRBD1. Trimming took 2 bases from V and 6 from J; bases not matched to a gene: 7. This CDR3 has 15 residues. Germline-derived CDR1 and CDR2 are MNHNY and SVGAGI (reference sequence). CDR3 sequence (DNA): TGTGCCAGCAGTTACCCAGGACAGGGGTTGGATGGCTACACCTTC. Amino acid sequence: CASSYPGQGLDGYTF.

V usage is TRBV28 and J usage is TRBJ2-7; TRBD1 might be the D (5 bases). The ends were cut back, 5 bases at V and 3 bases at J, with 17 bases in the middle. The CDR3 totals 15 residues. CDR1 and CDR2 from the germline V gene are MDHEN and SYDVKM. The DNA for the CDR3 is TGTGCCAGCAGTACCCCCGGTGGCAGGGTCTACGAGCAGTACTTC. Encoded protein: CASSTPGGRVYEQYF.

This clone turned up a few times. The gene calls are TRBV29-1 and TRBJ2-1, with 7 bases identical to TRBD2. This CDR3 contains 17 residues. The germline V gene encodes CDR1 SQVTM and CDR2 ANQGSEA. V trimming: 1 base; J trimming: 3 bases; junction bases outside the gene matches: 12. CDR3: CSVEGALLGGVYNEQFF. CDR3 coding DNA: TGCAGCGTTGAAGGGGCCCTATTGGGAGGGGTCTACAATGAGCAGTTCTTC.